In its sample, the clone carrying this T cell receptor (beta chain) was seen a few times. This may be a read error: a much more frequent sequence differs by one nucleotide. This record belongs to a study of regulatory T cells in long-lasting Graves disease. Noted time point: newly diagnosed GD, antithyroid drugs for less than 3 months. The TCR library used RNA extracted from PBMCs. Researchers made TCR beta libraries by using iRepertoire HTBI primers and running Arm-PCR on CDR3 regions. Per the original data handling: The identification of approximately 62 TRBV and 14 to 15 TRBJ segments was made across samples. TCRdb fed the multiplex PCR reads into MiXCR, producing one record per CDR3 protein. Here the V and J calls rest on TCRdb's processing, not on the authors' analysis. The table records 450,000 to 600,000 distinct CDR3 sequences, around an eighth of them present only once. From germline, CDR1 is MNHEY and CDR2 SMNVEV (reference sequence). The length of the CDR3 is 14 residues.

Another study also made use of these data, one on T cells in Graves' hyperthyroidism and ophthalmopathy. That source adds: HTBI primers drove first-round RT-PCR of the TCR CDR3.

This TCR was sampled from a man younger than 45 with Graves disease. The V call is TRBV27, the J call TRBJ2-3; the match to TRBD2 covers 7 bases. This specimen was peripheral blood mononuclear cells (PBMCs), taken at new diagnosis, from a patient treated with antithyroid drugs. CDR3 loop: CACSKRDPPDTQYF. CDR3 nucleotides: TGTGCCTGCAGTAAGCGGGACCCCCCAGATACGCAGTATTTT.